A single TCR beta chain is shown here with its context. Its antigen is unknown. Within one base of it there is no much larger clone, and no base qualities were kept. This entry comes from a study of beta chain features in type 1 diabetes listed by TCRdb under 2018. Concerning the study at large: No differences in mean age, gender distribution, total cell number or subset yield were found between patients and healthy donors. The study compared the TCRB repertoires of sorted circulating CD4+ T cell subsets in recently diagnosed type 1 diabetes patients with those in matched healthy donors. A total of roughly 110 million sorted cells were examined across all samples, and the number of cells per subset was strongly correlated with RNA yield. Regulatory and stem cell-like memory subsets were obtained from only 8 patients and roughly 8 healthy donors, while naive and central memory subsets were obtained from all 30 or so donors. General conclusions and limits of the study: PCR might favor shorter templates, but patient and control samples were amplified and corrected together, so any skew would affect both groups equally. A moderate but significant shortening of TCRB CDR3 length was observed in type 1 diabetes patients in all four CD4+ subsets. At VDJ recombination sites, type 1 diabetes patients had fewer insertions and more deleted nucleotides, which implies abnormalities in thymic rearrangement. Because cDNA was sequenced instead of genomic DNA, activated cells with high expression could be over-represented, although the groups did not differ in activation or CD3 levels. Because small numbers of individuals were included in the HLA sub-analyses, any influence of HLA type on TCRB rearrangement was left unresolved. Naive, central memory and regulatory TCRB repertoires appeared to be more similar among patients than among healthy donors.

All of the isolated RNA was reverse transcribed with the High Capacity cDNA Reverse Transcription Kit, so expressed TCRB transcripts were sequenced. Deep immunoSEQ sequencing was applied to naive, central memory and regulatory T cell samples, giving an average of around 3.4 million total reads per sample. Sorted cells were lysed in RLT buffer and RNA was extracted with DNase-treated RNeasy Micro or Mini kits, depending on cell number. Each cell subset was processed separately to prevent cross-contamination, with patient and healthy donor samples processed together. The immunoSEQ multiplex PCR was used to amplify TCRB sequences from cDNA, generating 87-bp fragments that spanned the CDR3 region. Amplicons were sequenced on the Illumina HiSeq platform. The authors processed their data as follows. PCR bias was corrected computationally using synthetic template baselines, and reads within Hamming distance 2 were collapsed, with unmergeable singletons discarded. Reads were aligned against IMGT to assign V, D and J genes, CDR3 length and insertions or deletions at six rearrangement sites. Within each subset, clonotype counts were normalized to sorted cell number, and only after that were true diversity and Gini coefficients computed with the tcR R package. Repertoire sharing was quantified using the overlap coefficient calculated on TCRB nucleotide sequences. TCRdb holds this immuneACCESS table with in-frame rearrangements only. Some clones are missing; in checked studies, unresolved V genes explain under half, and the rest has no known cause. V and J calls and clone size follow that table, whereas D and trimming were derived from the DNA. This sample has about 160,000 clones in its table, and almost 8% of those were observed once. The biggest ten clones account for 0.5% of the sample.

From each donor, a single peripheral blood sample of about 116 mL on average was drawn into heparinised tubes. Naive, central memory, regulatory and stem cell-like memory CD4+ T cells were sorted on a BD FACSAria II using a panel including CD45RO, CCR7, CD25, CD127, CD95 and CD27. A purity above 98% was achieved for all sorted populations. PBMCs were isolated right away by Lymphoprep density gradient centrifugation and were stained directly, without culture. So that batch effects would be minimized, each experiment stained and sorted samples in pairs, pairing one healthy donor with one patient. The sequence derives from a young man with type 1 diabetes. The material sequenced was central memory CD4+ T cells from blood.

CDR3 sequence: CASSQDSHRSYNEQFF. The bases read TGCGCCAGCAGCCAAGATTCCCACAGGTCCTACAATGAGCAGTTCTTC. Rearrangement joined TRBV4-3 to TRBJ2-1; the D region possibly corresponds to TRBD1 (5 bases align). Trimming removed 0 bases from V and 1 base from J, leaving 10 bases between the germline ends. Sequences LGHNA (CDR1) and YSLEER (CDR2) are obtained from the germline V gene. Including cysteine and phenylalanine, the CDR3 has 16 amino acids. The read is trimmed to its CDR3 DNA, 48 bases read in frame from base 1.